Each of the 18 T cell receptor beta chains below was sequenced from the same sample in a study of molecular identifiers for immune sequencing clone quantification (dated by TCRdb to 2017 to 2018). The protocol used for the library was PCR. Sequencing took place on an Illumina HiSeq 4000. TCRdb handled the public reads itself, with Q25 trimming in fastp and clone calling in MiXCR, and kept productive beta chains. Rows are combined by CDR3 protein, so each entry shows the most common genes and DNA. This sample lists 20,000 to 30,000 distinct CDR3 sequences; approximately 17% were detected once. About 0.93% of the sample belongs to the ten largest clones. The material sequenced was naive CD8+ T cells from blood, with Jurkat cell RNA spiked in. Reading the label with the study, this specimen's cell subset or site is: FACS-sorted CD8+CD4-CCR7+CD45RA+ naive T cells. The source is a human donor in good health. Some libraries in this study had Jurkat cell RNA spiked in.

With regard to this clonotype: A single base separates this from a much larger clone, so it may be a read error. This chain connects TRBV6-1 to TRBJ2-2; a weak D match, TRBD2 (6 bases). The CDR3 extends over 17 amino acids. Germline V gene sequence: CDR1 MNHNS, CDR2 SASEGT. The DNA of the CDR3 is TGTGCCAGCGGTGAAGGGGAAGGGGAGGTCTATGCCGGGGAGCTGTTTTTT. Encoded protein: CASGEGEGEVYAGELFF.

Turning to this clonotype: One base away lies a much larger clone, so this may be a sequencing read error. This rearrangement joins TRBV10-3 to TRBJ2-7, with no clear D. The V gene's germline CDR1 is ENHRY and CDR2 SYGVKD. The CDR3 loop spans 13 amino acids. The DNA of the CDR3 is TGTGCCATCAGTCGCTATAGCTCCTACGGGCAGTACTTC. Translation: CAISRYSSYGQYF.

This clonotype was recorded many times. CDR3 protein: CASSLWPADTQYF. In DNA form, the CDR3 reads TGTGCCAGCAGCTTGTGGCCCGCAGATACGCAGTATTTT. The chain carries TRBV5-6 and TRBJ2-3; no reliable D call. Germline CDR1 and CDR2: SGHDT and YYEEEE. The V end lost 1 base, the J end lost 4 bases, and 7 bases lay between the germline ends. This CDR3 has 13 amino acids.

This clonotype came up many times. CDR3 coding DNA: TGTGCCAGCTCAAAGGGGCTAGCGAATGAGCAGTTCTTC. It specifies CASSKGLANEQFF. This chain links TRBV7-8 with TRBJ2-1; possibly TRBD2 for D (6 bases). V gave up 8 bases and J gave up 7 bases, with 15 bases separating them. CDR3 length: 13 amino acids. Germline lookup yields CDR1 SGHVS and CDR2 FQNEAQ.

This clonotype appeared many times. This chain uses TRBV4-3 with TRBJ2-7; D is ambiguous. CDR1 is LGHNA and CDR2 is YSLEER in the germline V gene. This CDR3 region has 15 residues. Trimming pared 0 bases from V and 3 bases from J, leaving 12 bases between. DNA of the CDR3: TGCGCCAGCAGCCAAGATGCGGTACAGCTCTACGAGCAGTACTTC. It is translated as CASSQDAVQLYEQYF.

The J gene is TRBJ2-2, the V gene TRBV3-1; TRBD2 matches 11 bases. The CDR3 contains 17 residues. V trimming: 2 bases; J trimming: 7 bases; junction bases outside the gene matches: 9. The germline CDR1 and CDR2 sequences are LGHDT and YNNKEL (reference sequence). The CDR3 sequence: CASSQLAGGSFVGELFF. CDR3 coding DNA: TGTGCCAGCAGCCAACTAGCGGGAGGATCTTTTGTCGGGGAGCTGTTTTTT.

This clonotype appeared many times. The chain is built from TRBV20-1 and TRBJ2-7; D may be TRBD1 or TRBD2 (5 bases each). Germline loops: CDR1 DFQATT, CDR2 SNEGSKA (reference sequence). This CDR3 region has 12 residues. V lost 3 bases to trimming and J lost 2 bases, with 8 bases between them. Written as DNA, the CDR3 is TGCAGTGCTAGCGAGGGGCCCTACGAGCAGTACTTC. It is translated as CSASEGPYEQYF.

In this sample, this clonotype turned up a few times. The chain joins TRBV9 to TRBJ2-3; D uncertain. V was cut by 4 bases and J by 0 bases, with 18 bases left in between. The CDR3 spans 17 residues. Germline values: CDR1 SGDLS, CDR2 YYNGEE. The CDR3 region has the DNA TGTGCCAGCAGCTCCGGAATCGGTTCGGATAGCACAGATACGCAGTATTTT. Translation gives CASSSGIGSDSTDTQYF.

This clonotype was recorded at least ten times. The CDR3 DNA is TGTGCCAGCAGGCGGACAGGCTATAGCAATCAGCCCCAGCATTTT. Its translation is CASRRTGYSNQPQHF. The chain has TRBV12-3 or TRBV12-4 and TRBJ1-5; TRBD1 matches at 7 bases. J was trimmed by 0 bases and V by 6 bases; bases with no gene match: 5. This CDR3 is built from 15 residues.

This clonotype has at least ten counts. This chain joins TRBV4-1 and TRBJ2-3; 10 bases map to TRBD1. There are 21 residues in the CDR3. The V gene end was trimmed by 0 bases and the J gene end by 4 bases; junction bases not matched to a gene: 19. Germline V gives CDR1 MGHRA, CDR2 YSYEKL. The CDR3 protein is CASSQDLRQGARTAAPDTQYF. The CDR3 DNA reads as TGCGCCAGCAGCCAAGATCTCAGACAGGGGGCACGGACCGCCGCTCCAGATACGCAGTATTTT.

At least ten counts were recorded for this clonotype. The J gene is TRBJ2-5, the V gene TRBV4-3; D uncertain. The CDR3 spans 19 residues. CDR1 and CDR2 from the germline V gene are LGHNA and YSLEER. The V end lost 2 bases, the J end lost 9 bases, and 31 bases lay between the germline ends. The CDR3 sequence is CASSQTLFQPADNRMAQYF. DNA of the CDR3: TGCGCCAGCAGCCAAACCCTTTTTCAGCCGGCAGACAACCGTATGGCCCAGTACTTC.

The chain carries TRBV7-6 and TRBJ2-7, with D possibly matching TRBD1 (6 bases). Trimming left V 1 base short and J 2 bases short, with 9 bases between. CDR1 is SGHVS and CDR2 is FNYEAQ in the germline V gene. CDR3 length equals 14 residues. CDR3 protein: CASSLGGQTYEQYF. The DNA of the CDR3 is TGTGCCAGCAGCTTAGGAGGACAGACCTACGAGCAGTACTTC.

This clonotype was seen many times. This sequence joins TRBV24-1 and TRBJ1-2, with TRBD1 matching over 8 bases. Germline CDR1 and CDR2: KGHDR and SFDVKD. The CDR3 sequence is 17 residues long. With 3 bases clipped from V and 0 bases from J, the junction kept 8 bases outside the gene matches. The CDR3 loop is CATSDGRGQGPNYGYTF. In DNA, the CDR3 is TGTGCCACCAGTGATGGTCGCGGACAGGGACCTAACTATGGCTACACCTTC.

This clonotype was seen repeatedly, ten times or more. The chain joins TRBV12-3 or TRBV12-4 to TRBJ2-1; tentatively, D is TRBD2 (5 bases). This CDR3 contains 13 residues. The germline V and J ends were trimmed by 3 bases and 3 bases, with 6 bases remaining between them. The CDR3 bases are TGTGCCAGCAGTTTCGGGGTCTACAATGAGCAGTTCTTC. Translated: CASSFGVYNEQFF.

The sample holds many counts of this clonotype. V and J are TRBV13 and TRBJ2-3, with 15 bases identical to TRBD2. The CDR3 has 17 amino acids. The germline V gene encodes CDR1 PRHDT and CDR2 FYEKMQ (reference sequence). Germline trimming cut 5 bases from V and 5 bases from J; bases unmatched to any gene: 8. The CDR3 sequence is CASSITGTSGRRDTQYF. For the CDR3, the DNA is TGTGCCAGCAGCATAACCGGGACTAGCGGGAGGAGAGATACGCAGTATTTT.

For this clonotype: One base away lies a much larger clone, so this may be a sequencing read error. No conserved phenylalanine or tryptophan is present at the end of the CDR3, so a read error is the likely explanation. CDR3 DNA: TGTGCCAGCAGTTACAGGGAGGCCTACGAGCAGTACATC. Protein sequence: CASSYREAYEQYI. This chain connects TRBV27 to TRBJ2-7, with D perhaps given as TRBD1 or TRBD2 (6 bases each). This CDR3 is 13 amino acids long. Between the trimmed V and J ends, which lost 4 bases and 2 bases, there was a span of 9 bases. Germline V CDR1 and CDR2: MNHEY, SMNVEV (reference sequence).

The chain carries TRBV5-6 and TRBJ1-1, with TRBD1 matching 11 bases. The CDR3 consists of 15 residues. Germline lookup yields CDR1 SGHDT and CDR2 YYEEEE. In DNA form, the CDR3 reads TGTGTCGGCAGCTTGGACAGGGGGCTTTTCACTGAAGCTTTCTTT. Amino acids: CVGSLDRGLFTEAFF. Filled out from reference TRBV5-6 and TRBJ1-1, the complete variable domain reads DAGVTQSPTHLIKTRGQQVTLRCSPKSGHDTVSWYQQALGQGPQFIFQYYEEEERQRGNFPDRFSGHQFPNYSSELNVNALLLGDSALYLCVGSLDRGLFTEAFFGQGTRLTVV.

The table lists this clonotype with many counts. The chain is built from TRBV2 and TRBJ2-1; TRBD1 matches at 7 bases. Germline V gives CDR1 SNHLY, CDR2 FYNNEI. CDR3 length equals 16 residues. The junction had 13 bases not matched to a gene; V was cut back by 3 bases and J by 8 bases. This chain's CDR3 is CASSDLPLDRLDEQFF. The CDR3 region has the DNA TGTGCCAGCAGTGATCTCCCCCTGGACAGGTTAGATGAGCAGTTCTTC.